This T cell receptor beta chain originates from a study of Ad26.COV2.S vaccination and SARS-CoV-2 variants. Study results and caveats: Total T cell responses, in the TCR breadth and depth analyses, may have been underestimated.

Germline CDR1 reads SGHVS; CDR2 reads FNYEAQ. Unmatched junction bases numbered 7, after V lost 4 bases and J lost 5 bases. The CDR3 loop spans 14 amino acids. Treatment described: around 19 received Ad26.COV2.S at low or high dose, single or two shots; several received placebo; per-sample allocation not given. It was on day 63 after the first vaccine or placebo injection that samples were taken. Concerning this clone itself: Its antigen is unidentified.

Generated by immunoSEQ multiplex PCR, the TCRdb table keeps only in-frame clones and is missing some. The repertoire holds over 400,000 clones, over 80% seen once, with around 1.7% in the top ten. This TCR was recovered from a person between 18 and 59 years old who received the Ad26.COV2.S COVID-19 vaccine or a placebo. This specimen consisted of peripheral blood, obtained in a trial of Ad26.COV2.S vaccine versus placebo. V usage is TRBV7-6 and J usage is TRBJ2-5, with 7 bases lining up with TRBD2. The CDR3 is CASSSGTKGETQYF. Here the CDR3 DNA reads TGTGCCAGCAGCTCAGGGACTAAGGGTGAGACCCAGTACTTC.